This note documents a single T cell receptor (beta chain) sequence. This record comes from a study of blood T cell repertoires in COVID-19. TCRdb's table, derived via immunoSEQ multiplex PCR, lists solely in-frame clones and lacks some. The top ten clones hold about 6.6% of a sample with 150,000 or so clones, 85% to 90% of them seen once. Germline trimming cut 5 bases from V and 3 bases from J; bases unmatched to any gene: 11. From germline, CDR1 is SGHRS and CDR2 YFSETQ. There are 15 residues in the CDR3. Participants were aged about 18 to 100 years, lived in about two dozen US areas, and enrolled virtually.

The TCR originated in a woman in her fifties or sixties who had recovered from COVID-19. The sequencing sample was made of PBMCs or T cells enriched from blood (not recorded which). The chain employs TRBV5-1 and TRBJ2-7, with TRBD1 identical over 7 bases. The CDR3 region is CASRDSGQLDYEQYF. In DNA, the CDR3 is TGCGCCAGCAGGGATTCGGGACAGCTTGACTACGAGCAGTACTTC.